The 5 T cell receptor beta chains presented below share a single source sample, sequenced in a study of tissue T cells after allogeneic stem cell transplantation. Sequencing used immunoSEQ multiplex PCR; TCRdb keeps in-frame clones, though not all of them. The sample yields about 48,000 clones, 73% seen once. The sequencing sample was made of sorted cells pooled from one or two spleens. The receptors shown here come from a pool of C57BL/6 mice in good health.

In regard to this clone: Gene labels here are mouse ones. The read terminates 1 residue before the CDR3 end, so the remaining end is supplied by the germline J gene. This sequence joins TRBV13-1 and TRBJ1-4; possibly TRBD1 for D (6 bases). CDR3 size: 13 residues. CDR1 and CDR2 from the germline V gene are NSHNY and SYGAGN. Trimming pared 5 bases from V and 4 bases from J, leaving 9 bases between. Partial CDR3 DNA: TGTGCCAGCAGCCGGGACAACAACGAAAGATTATTT. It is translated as CASSRDNNERLF. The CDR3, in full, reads CASSRDNNERLFF.

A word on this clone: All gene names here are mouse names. Incomplete CDR3 DNA: TGTGCCAGCAGCTTAGGGACTGACTCCTATGAACAGTAC. It encodes CASSLGTDSYEQY. The CDR3 as a whole reads CASSLGTDSYEQYF. V usage is TRBV3 and J usage is TRBJ2-7, with D perhaps matching TRBD2 (6 bases). The read falls 1 residue short of the CDR3 end, and the missing part is taken from the germline J gene. This CDR3 comprises 14 residues. V was trimmed by 1 base and J by 0 bases, leaving 7 bases between them. The germline V gene encodes CDR1 SNHLY and CDR2 FYNGKV (reference sequence).

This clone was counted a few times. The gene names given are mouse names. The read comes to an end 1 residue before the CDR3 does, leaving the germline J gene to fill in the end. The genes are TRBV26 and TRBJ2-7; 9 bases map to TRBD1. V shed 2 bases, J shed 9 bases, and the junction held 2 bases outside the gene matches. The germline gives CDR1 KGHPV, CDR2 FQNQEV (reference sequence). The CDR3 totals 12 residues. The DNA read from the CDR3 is TGTGCCAGCAGTCTGACAGGGGGCGGACAGTAC. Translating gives CASSLTGGGQY. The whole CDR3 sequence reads CASSLTGGGQYF.

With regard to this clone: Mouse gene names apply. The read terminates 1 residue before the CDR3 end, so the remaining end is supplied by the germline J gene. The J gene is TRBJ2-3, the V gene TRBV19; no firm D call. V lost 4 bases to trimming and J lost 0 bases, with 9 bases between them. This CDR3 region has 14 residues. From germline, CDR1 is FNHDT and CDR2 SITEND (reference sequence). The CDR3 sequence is CASSLPSSAETLYF. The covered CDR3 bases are TGTGCCAGCAGTCTGCCTTCTAGTGCAGAAACGCTGTAT.

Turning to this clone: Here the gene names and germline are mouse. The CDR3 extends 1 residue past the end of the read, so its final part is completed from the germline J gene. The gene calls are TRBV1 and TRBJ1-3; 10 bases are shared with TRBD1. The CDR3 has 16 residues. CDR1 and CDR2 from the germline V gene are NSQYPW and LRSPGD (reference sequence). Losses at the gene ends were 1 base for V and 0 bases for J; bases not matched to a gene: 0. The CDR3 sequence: CTCSAGTGGSGNTLYF. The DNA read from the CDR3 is TGCACCTGCAGTGCAGGGACAGGGGGTTCTGGAAATACGCTCTAT.